This T cell receptor beta chain was profiled in a study of blood T cells in healthy people across ages. Regarding the study as a whole: Versus aged donors, long-lived donors had higher diversity and more naive CD4+ cells.

A word on this clonotype: Its target is unknown.

Each donor gave approximately 9.5 milliliters of peripheral blood. Combining a sample-barcoded 5' primer with a J-beta primer mix, a second PCR ran for about 7 to 12 cycles. TCRdb ran MiXCR on the 5' RACE reads and lists one entry per CDR3 protein. Among 850,000 to 1,100,000 distinct CDR3 sequences listed, roughly two fifths were seen once. The length of the CDR3 is 14 residues. Material for sequencing was blood. The V gene is TRBV21-1, the J gene TRBJ2-7; the table assigns TRBD1, which was not confirmed against the DNA. TRBV21-1 is a listed pseudogene. This clonotype was obtained from a young man in good health. The CDR3 DNA reads as TGTGCCAGCAGCAAATGGGGCAGCATCTACGAGCAGTACTTC. Protein: CASSKWGSIYEQYF.